The 23 T cell receptor beta chains in this list originate from one sample, sequenced in a study of shared clonotypes between healthy human individuals. Sequenced by immunoSEQ multiplex PCR; TCRdb stores in-frame clones only, minus some. The sample comprises approximately 810,000 clones, about 92% of which are singletons, and approximately 25% rests with the top ten. Naive CD8 cells lacked CD45RO and underwent positive selection for CCR7, leaving out terminally differentiated effector memory CD45RA+ cells. The specimen was naive CD8+ T cells sorted from blood. These receptors came from a man aged 25 to 45 in good health.

The chain couples TRBV28 to TRBJ1-5; perhaps TRBD1 as D (5 bases). The CDR3 loop spans 13 amino acids. In germline, CDR1 is MDHEN, CDR2 SYDVKM. Trimming removed 2 bases from V and 5 bases from J, with 7 bases in between. The CDR3 region has the DNA TGTGCCAGCAGTTTAATGGGGGATCAGCCCCAGCATTTT. Translating gives CASSLMGDQPQHF.

The rearrangement links TRBV5-5 to TRBJ2-5; TRBD1 might be the D (7 bases). CDR3 length: 16 amino acids. CDR1 is SGHKS, CDR2 YYEKEE, per germline (reference sequence). Trimming took off 2 bases at V and 4 bases at J, with 18 bases between the two ends. DNA for the CDR3: TGTGCCAGCAGCTTTGCCCACAGGGGAGCGGGAGAGACCCAGTACTTC. Translation: CASSFAHRGAGETQYF.

The CDR3 DNA follows: TGTGCCAGCAGCCAGGACAGTACTTACGATGAGCAGTTCTTC. This encodes CASSQDSTYDEQFF. This chain uses TRBV11-1 with TRBJ2-1; possible D gene TRBD1, 6 bases. V was pared by 5 bases and J by 8 bases, with 16 bases between. The CDR3 is made up of 14 amino acids. The germline CDR1 and CDR2 sequences are SGHAT and FQDESV (reference sequence). The full variable domain, completed using reference TRBV11-1 and TRBJ2-1, is EAEVAQSPRYKITEKSQAVAFWCDPISGHATLYWYRQILGQGPELLVQFQDESVVDDSQLPKDRFSAERLKGVDSTLKIQPAELGDSAMYLCASSQDSTYDEQFFGPGTRLTVL.

This clone showed up just once. The rearrangement uses TRBV25-1 and TRBJ2-7, with D perhaps matching TRBD1 or TRBD2 (5 bases each). Germline assignment: CDR1 MGHDK and CDR2 SYGVNS. Trimming stripped 8 bases from V and 2 bases from J, with 19 bases between. This CDR3 comprises 15 residues. CDR3 in amino acids: CASGTNRDGPYEQYF. The CDR3 region has the DNA TGTGCCAGCGGAACTAACCGGGACGGACCCTACGAGCAGTACTTC.

The J gene is TRBJ2-7, the V gene TRBV5-4, with a possible D match to TRBD2 (6 bases). V shed 4 bases and J shed 1 base, with 18 bases lying between them. The CDR3 contains 16 residues. CDR1 is SGHNT, CDR2 YYREEE, per germline (reference sequence). The CDR3 reads CASSPRGGVPSYEQYF. The CDR3 coding sequence is TGTGCCAGCAGCCCCCGTGGCGGGGTACCATCCTACGAGCAGTACTTC.

The rearrangement uses TRBV30 and TRBJ2-5; tentative D call: TRBD2 (6 bases). Per the germline V gene, CDR1 is GTSNPN and CDR2 is SVGIG (reference sequence). V was cut by 1 base and J by 0 bases, with 18 bases left in between. The CDR3 spans 17 residues. The CDR3 is CAWSGEAGRLDQETQYF. CDR3 bases: TGTGCCTGGAGTGGGGAGGCGGGGCGGTTGGACCAAGAGACCCAGTACTTC.

The chain couples TRBV29-1 to TRBJ2-7, with 7 bases lining up with TRBD1. Per the germline V gene, CDR1 is SQVTM and CDR2 is ANQGSEA. This CDR3 has 15 amino acids. V trimming: 0 bases; J trimming: 4 bases; junction bases outside the gene matches: 9. The DNA for the CDR3 is TGCAGCGTTGAAGATGAGACAGGGAGTAGGTACGAGCAGTACTTC. Translation: CSVEDETGSRYEQYF.

The chain joins TRBV4-1 to TRBJ2-1; D gene uncertain. CDR3 length: 13 amino acids. Trimming pared 5 bases from V and 10 bases from J, leaving 15 bases between. Germline lookup yields CDR1 MGHRA and CDR2 YSYEKL. The CDR3 region is CASSSRVFGEQFF. DNA of the CDR3: TGCGCCAGCAGCTCCCGGGTGTTCGGGGAGCAGTTCTTC.

This chain uses TRBV11-2 with TRBJ1-1; D possibly corresponds to TRBD1 (5 bases). The length of the CDR3 is 15 residues. Germline V CDR1 and CDR2: SGHAT, FQNNGV. Trimming left V 0 bases short and J 5 bases short, with 13 bases between. CDR3 nucleotide sequence: TGTGCCAGCAGCTTAGATTTTGGGACTCCAACTGAAGCTTTCTTT. Residues: CASSLDFGTPTEAFF.

The J gene is TRBJ2-1, the V gene TRBV6-4; 9 nucleotides agree with TRBD2. J was trimmed by 6 bases and V by 3 bases; bases with no gene match: 6. Germline CDR1 is MRHNA and CDR2 is SNTAGT. This CDR3 region has 15 residues. CDR3 sequence reads: CASSESRTSANEQFF. The CDR3 region has the DNA TGTGCCAGCAGTGAGTCACGGACTAGCGCCAATGAGCAGTTCTTC.

This chain links TRBV28 with TRBJ2-7, with D unclear. Germline-derived CDR1 and CDR2 are MDHEN and SYDVKM. Trimming left V 3 bases short and J 5 bases short, with 11 bases between. The CDR3 is made up of 13 amino acids. The CDR3 reads CASSLGLRDEQYF. CDR3 nucleotide sequence: TGTGCCAGCAGTTTGGGTCTTCGAGACGAGCAGTACTTC.

The chain uses TRBV10-3 and TRBJ2-7; 7 nucleotides agree with TRBD2. The trim removed 7 bases at V and 3 bases at J, leaving 12 bases unmatched. Germline CDR1 and CDR2: ENHRY and SYGVKD. This CDR3 is 15 amino acids long. The DNA for the CDR3 is TGTGCCATCAACCGCCCGACCAAGCGGGGCTACGAGCAGTACTTC. Its protein product is CAINRPTKRGYEQYF.

The V and J genes are TRBV7-6 and TRBJ2-2, with 12 bases fitting TRBD2. The CDR3 covers 17 residues. Germline CDR1 and CDR2: SGHVS and FNYEAQ. J lost 6 bases, V lost 1 base, and 6 bases had no gene match. The CDR3 region has the DNA TGTGCCAGCAGCTTAGTCCTAGCGGGAGGGCAGGCCGGGGAGCTGTTTTTT. Translating it yields CASSLVLAGGQAGELFF.

The chain uses TRBV18 and TRBJ1-1; D unresolved. The CDR3 has 17 amino acids. Trimming stripped 2 bases from V and 0 bases from J, with 16 bases between. Per germline, CDR1 KGHSH and CDR2 LQKENI. This CDR3 reads CASSPTGIRDMNTEAFF. CDR3 coding DNA: TGTGCCAGCTCACCAACCGGTATCCGAGACATGAACACTGAAGCTTTCTTT.

V and J are TRBV7-6 and TRBJ2-2, with TRBD2 matching over 13 bases. V gave up 2 bases and J gave up 7 bases; unmatched junction bases: 10. The CDR3 extends over 18 amino acids. The germline V gene has CDR1 SGHVS and CDR2 FNYEAQ. The CDR3 here is CASSLKGAGTSGIGELFF. The CDR3 DNA reads TGTGCCAGCAGCTTAAAAGGAGCGGGGACTAGCGGGATCGGGGAGCTGTTTTTT.

This chain links TRBV7-6 with TRBJ2-2, with a possible D match to TRBD2 (7 bases). Germline V lookup: CDR1 SGHVS, CDR2 FNYEAQ. Trimming cost V 2 bases and J 0 bases, with 22 bases left between them. There are 20 residues in the CDR3. The CDR3 loop reads CASSLRGAGAGWANTGELFF. CDR3 nucleotide sequence: TGTGCCAGCAGCTTACGGGGGGCGGGCGCGGGATGGGCGAACACCGGGGAGCTGTTTTTT.

The rearrangement links TRBV10-2 to TRBJ2-7, with D possibly TRBD1 on 6 matching bases. Per germline, CDR1 WSHSY and CDR2 SAAADI. With 5 bases removed from V and 2 bases from J, the gap between germline ends came to 16 bases. The CDR3 is 15 amino acids. The CDR3 protein is CASSLGTGFTYEQYF. CDR3 coding DNA: TGCGCCAGCAGTTTAGGTACAGGGTTTACCTACGAGCAGTACTTC.

The V and J genes are TRBV2 and TRBJ1-4, with D tentatively TRBD1 (5 bases). The germline CDR1 and CDR2 sequences are SNHLY and FYNNEI. V shed 4 bases and J shed 8 bases, with 14 bases lying between them. The CDR3 contains 14 residues. CDR3 amino acids: CASSGMKGREKLFF. Written as DNA, the CDR3 is TGTGCCAGCAGTGGGATGAAGGGGAGGGAAAAACTGTTTTTT. Based on the CDR3 plus reference TRBV2 and TRBJ1-4, the full variable domain is EPEVTQTPSHQVTQMGQEVILRCVPISNHLYFYWYRQILGQKVEFLVSFYNNEISEKSEIFDDQFSVERPDGSNFTLKIRSTKLEDSAMYFCASSGMKGREKLFFGSGTQLSVL.

The CDR3 is CASSGKGEVRDTQYF. The CDR3 DNA reads TGTGCCAGCAGCGGGAAAGGGGAGGTGCGGGATACGCAGTATTTT. The chain recombines TRBV28 with TRBJ2-3; TRBD2 is a possible D gene (6 bases). Germline-derived CDR1 and CDR2 are MDHEN and SYDVKM. With 6 bases removed from V and 6 bases from J, the gap between germline ends came to 19 bases. This CDR3 comprises 15 residues.

V and J are TRBV28 and TRBJ2-4; the D is unclear. Germline-derived CDR1 and CDR2 are MDHEN and SYDVKM. This CDR3 is 16 amino acids long. V shed 3 bases and J shed 0 bases, with 12 bases lying between them. CDR3 sequence (DNA): TGTGCCAGCAGTTTCGGCAGGCTTCTAGCCAAAAACATTCAGTACTTC. It encodes CASSFGRLLAKNIQYF.

The chain employs TRBV28 and TRBJ2-7; TRBD2 aligns across 7 bases. V dropped 4 bases and J dropped 0; count of bases not matched to a gene: 9. The CDR3 contains 16 residues. Germline V gene sequence: CDR1 MDHEN, CDR2 SYDVKM. The DNA for the CDR3 is TGTGCCAGCAGTTCCAACAGCGGGATGAGCTCCTACGAGCAGTACTTC. Translating gives CASSSNSGMSSYEQYF.

The gene calls are TRBV7-9 and TRBJ1-2, with TRBD1 as a possible D gene (5 bases). The CDR3 length is 14 residues. The V and J ends lost 7 bases and 8 bases respectively, with 20 bases between them. CDR1 and CDR2 (germline): SEHNR, FQNEAQ (reference sequence). This CDR3 is CASTNLSGFWGYTF. In DNA form, the CDR3 reads TGTGCCAGCACCAACCTGTCAGGGTTTTGGGGCTACACCTTC.

In this sample, this clone turned up once. The chain has TRBV9 and TRBJ1-1, with a weak D call TRBD1 (5 bases). Trimming cost V 0 bases and J 5 bases, with 17 bases left between them. CDR3 size: 16 residues. Germline CDR1 is SGDLS and CDR2 is YYNGEE. The CDR3 DNA reads as TGTGCCAGCAGCGTAGCTTCGGGGGGAGGAGGGACTGAAGCTTTCTTT. It yields the protein CASSVASGGGGTEAFF. Using reference TRBV9 and TRBJ1-1 for the parts outside the CDR3, the full variable domain is DSGVTQTPKHLITATGQRVTLRCSPRSGDLSVYWYQQSLDQGLQFLIQYYNGEERAKGNILERFSAQQFPDLHSELNLSSLELGDSALYFCASSVASGGGGTEAFFGQGTRLTVV.